One T cell receptor (beta chain) is described in this entry. The data derive from a study of blood T cell repertoires in COVID-19. Whole-study context: Specimens from acute and convalescent COVID-19 originated in the United States, Italy and Spain. Sample material is recorded as cDNA or gDNA derived from T cells, B-cell-depleted T cells, or PBMCs.

Germline values: CDR1 SGHTA, CDR2 FQGNSA. The ends were cut back, 5 bases at V and 4 bases at J, with 14 bases in the middle. CDR3 length: 14 amino acids. As handled by the study authors: Reference gene primer amplification in the assay estimated nucleated cell counts. Libraries were prepared by immunoSEQ multiplex PCR; TCRdb keeps only in-frame clonotypes and omits some of them. The V and J calls and clone size were taken over from that table, and D and trimming were inferred from the DNA. The data show about 200,000 clones, 85% to 90% seen once. The clonotype was recovered from a man in his fifties with acute or convalescent COVID-19. The sequencing input was peripheral blood. This chain joins TRBV7-2 and TRBJ1-2, with D possibly matching TRBD1 (5 bases). DNA for the CDR3: TGTGCCAGCAGCCCCCCGGCAGGGCCCTATGGCTACACCTTC. Encoded protein: CASSPPAGPYGYTF.